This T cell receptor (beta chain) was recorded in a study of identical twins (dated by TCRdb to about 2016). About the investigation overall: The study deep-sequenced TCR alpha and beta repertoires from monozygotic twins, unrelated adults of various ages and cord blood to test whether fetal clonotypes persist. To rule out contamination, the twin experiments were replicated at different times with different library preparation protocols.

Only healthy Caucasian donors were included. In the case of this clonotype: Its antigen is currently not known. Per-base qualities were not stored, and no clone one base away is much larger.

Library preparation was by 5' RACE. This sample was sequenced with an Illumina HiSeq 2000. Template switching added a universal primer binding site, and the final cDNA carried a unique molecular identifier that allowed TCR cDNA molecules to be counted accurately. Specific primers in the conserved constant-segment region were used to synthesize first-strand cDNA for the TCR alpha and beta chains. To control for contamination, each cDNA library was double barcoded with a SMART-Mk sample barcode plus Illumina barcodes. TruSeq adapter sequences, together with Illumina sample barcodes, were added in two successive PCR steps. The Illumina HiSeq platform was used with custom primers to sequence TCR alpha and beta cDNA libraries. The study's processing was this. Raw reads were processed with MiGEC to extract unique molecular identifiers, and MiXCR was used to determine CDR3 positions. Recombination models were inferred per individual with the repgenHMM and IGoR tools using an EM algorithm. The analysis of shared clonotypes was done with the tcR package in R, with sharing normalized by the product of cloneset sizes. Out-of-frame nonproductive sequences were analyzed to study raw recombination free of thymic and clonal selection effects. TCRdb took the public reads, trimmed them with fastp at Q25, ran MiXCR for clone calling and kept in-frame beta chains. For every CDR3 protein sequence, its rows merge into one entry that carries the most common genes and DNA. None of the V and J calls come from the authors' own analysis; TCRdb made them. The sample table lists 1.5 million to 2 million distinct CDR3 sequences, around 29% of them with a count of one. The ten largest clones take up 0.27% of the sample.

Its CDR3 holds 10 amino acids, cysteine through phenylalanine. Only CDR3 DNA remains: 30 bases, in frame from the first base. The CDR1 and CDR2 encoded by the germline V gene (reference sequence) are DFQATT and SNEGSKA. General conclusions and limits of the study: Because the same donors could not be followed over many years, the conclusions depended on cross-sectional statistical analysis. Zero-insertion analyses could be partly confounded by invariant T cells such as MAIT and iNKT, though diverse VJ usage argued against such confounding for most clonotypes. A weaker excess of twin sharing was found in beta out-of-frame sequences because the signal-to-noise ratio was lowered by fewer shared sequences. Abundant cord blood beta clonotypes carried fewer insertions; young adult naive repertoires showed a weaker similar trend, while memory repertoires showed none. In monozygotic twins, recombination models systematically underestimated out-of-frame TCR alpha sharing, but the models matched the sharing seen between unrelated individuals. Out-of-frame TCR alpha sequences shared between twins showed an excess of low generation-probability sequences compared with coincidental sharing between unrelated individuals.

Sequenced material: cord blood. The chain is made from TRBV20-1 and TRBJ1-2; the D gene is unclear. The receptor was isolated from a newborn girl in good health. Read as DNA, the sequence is TGCAGCTACTGGTGGGATGGCTACACCTTC. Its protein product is CSYWWDGYTF.